The 18 T cell receptor beta chains reported below all come from one sample, sequenced in a study of blood T cell repertoires in COVID-19. TCRdb keeps only in-frame clones here, not all; method: immunoSEQ multiplex PCR. Of under 150,000 clones listed, roughly 90% were seen once; the top ten hold about 2%. The sequenced sample was peripheral blood. The receptors derive from a man in his 70s with active COVID-19.

The chain carries TRBV5-1 and TRBJ2-1; the match to TRBD2 covers 8 bases. The CDR3 runs to 15 residues. Germline V CDR1 and CDR2: SGHRS, YFSETQ. The ends lost 1 base at V and 8 bases at J; junction bases unmatched: 8. Written as DNA, the CDR3 is TGCGCCAGCAGCTTGAAAGCGGGAGTCGTCGATGAGCAGTTCTTC. Protein product: CASSLKAGVVDEQFF.

The rearrangement links TRBV27 to TRBJ2-7; tentative D call: TRBD1 (6 bases). CDR1 is MNHEY and CDR2 is SMNVEV in the germline V gene (reference sequence). The length of the CDR3 is 13 residues. Trimming shortened V by 6 bases and J by 2 bases, and 11 bases separated the two germline ends. The CDR3 protein is CASRPTGAYEQYF. CDR3 sequence (DNA): TGTGCCAGCAGGCCGACAGGAGCCTACGAGCAGTACTTC.

The gene calls are TRBV11-2 and TRBJ2-7; D remains ambiguous. Trimming took 0 bases from V and 3 from J, leaving 6 bases between them. The germline gives CDR1 SGHAT, CDR2 FQNNGV. The CDR3 totals 13 residues. For the CDR3, the DNA is TGTGCCAGCAGCTTAGAATGGCTCTACGAGCAGTACTTC. This codes for CASSLEWLYEQYF.

This chain joins TRBV5-1 and TRBJ2-7, with 13 nucleotides matching TRBD2. The trim removed 2 bases at V and 2 bases at J, leaving 4 bases unmatched. CDR1 is SGHRS and CDR2 is YFSETQ in the germline V gene. The CDR3 spans 16 residues. The CDR3 DNA is TGCGCCAGCAGCTTCGGAACTAGCGGGAGGGCCTACGAGCAGTACTTC. Protein sequence: CASSFGTSGRAYEQYF.

The chain recombines TRBV9 with TRBJ2-4, with 11 bases identical to TRBD2. This CDR3 contains 15 residues. Looked up from germline, CDR1 is SGDLS and CDR2 is YYNGEE. V lost 0 bases, J lost 15 bases, and 11 bases stayed unmatched. The CDR3 region has the DNA TGTGCCAGCAGCGTAGAGGCTAGCGGGAGGCCCTTGTTGTACTTC. This encodes CASSVEASGRPLLYF.

V is TRBV6-5 and J is TRBJ2-7; 12 bases match TRBD2. CDR1 MNHEY and CDR2 SVGAGI come from the germline V gene. With V trimmed by 5 bases and J by 4 bases, 3 bases remained unmatched. This CDR3 has 14 residues. The DNA of the CDR3 is TGTGCCAGCAGTCGACTAGCGGGAGATTACGAGCAGTACTTC. This encodes CASSRLAGDYEQYF.

The J gene is TRBJ2-2, the V gene TRBV18; a possible D gene is TRBD1 (6 bases). Trimming took off 2 bases at V and 6 bases at J, with 10 bases between the two ends. The CDR3 extends over 14 amino acids. From germline, CDR1 is KGHSH and CDR2 LQKENI. The CDR3: CASSPGQQAGELFF. For the CDR3, the DNA is TGTGCCAGCTCACCAGGACAGCAGGCCGGGGAGCTGTTTTTT.

The chain links TRBV9 to TRBJ2-2; 12 nucleotides align to TRBD2. Germline lookup yields CDR1 SGDLS and CDR2 YYNGEE. Trimming at V came to 4 bases and at J to 6 bases, leaving 4 bases not matched to a gene. This CDR3 contains 15 residues. The CDR3 DNA is TGTGCCAGCAGCCTCCTAGCGGGAGGGGCCGGGGAGCTGTTTTTT. The encoded protein is CASSLLAGGAGELFF.

The V and J genes are TRBV6-5 and TRBJ2-7; TRBD1 agrees at 7 bases. Trimming removed 6 bases from V and 11 bases from J; junction bases left unmatched: 10. The germline gives CDR1 MNHEY, CDR2 SVGAGI. This CDR3 has 12 residues. The CDR3 spells CASRAPDRAKYF. CDR3 sequence (DNA): TGTGCCAGCAGGGCTCCTGACAGGGCAAAGTACTTC.

The rearrangement links TRBV27 to TRBJ2-5, with D tentatively TRBD2 (5 bases). The ends were cut back, 6 bases at V and 5 bases at J, with 10 bases in the middle. The germline CDR1 and CDR2 sequences are MNHEY and SMNVEV (reference sequence). This CDR3 contains 12 residues. CDR3 sequence reads: CASRQRGETQYF. The DNA of the CDR3 is TGTGCCAGCAGACAAAGAGGGGAGACCCAGTACTTC.

This clone showed up just a few times. The chain couples TRBV29-1 to TRBJ1-1; D is unclear. Germline V lookup: CDR1 SQVTM, CDR2 ANQGSEA. This CDR3 is 13 amino acids long. V dropped 0 bases and J dropped 1 base, with 6 bases sitting between them. CDR3 nucleotide sequence: TGCAGCGTTGAAGAAACAAGGAACACTGAAGCTTTCTTT. This translates into CSVEETRNTEAFF. Together with reference TRBV29-1 and TRBJ1-1, the CDR3 gives the full variable domain: SAVISQKPSRDICQRGTSLTIQCQVDSQVTMMFWYRQQPGQSLTLIATANQGSEATYESGFVIDKFPISRPNLTFSTLTVSNMSPEDSSIYLCSVEETRNTEAFFGQGTRLTVV.

The chain links TRBV24-1 to TRBJ2-2; 13 positions agree with TRBD2. The CDR3 loop spans 18 amino acids. Germline V gene sequence: CDR1 KGHDR, CDR2 SFDVKD. After removal of 3 bases from V and 5 bases from J, the junction contained 8 bases not matched to a gene. CDR3 amino acids: CATSDGTSGRALTGELFF. The CDR3 DNA reads as TGTGCCACCAGTGATGGAACTAGCGGGAGGGCCCTGACCGGGGAGCTGTTTTTT.

The chain uses TRBV6-5 and TRBJ1-1; D possibly corresponds to TRBD1 (5 bases). The CDR3 has 15 residues. Per germline, CDR1 MNHEY and CDR2 SVGAGI. V was pared by 6 bases and J by 4 bases, with 18 bases between. CDR3 in DNA: TGTGCCAGCAGCCCCGCGGGACTACGGGGCACTGAAGCTTTCTTT. Translated: CASSPAGLRGTEAFF.

This clone is a singleton in its sample. J is TRBJ1-4 and V is TRBV7-2; the D is unclear. V gave up 6 bases and J gave up 5 bases, with 10 bases separating them. The germline CDR1 and CDR2 sequences are SGHTA and FQGNSA. The CDR3 has 13 amino acids. CDR3 protein: CASSPGRNEKLFF. The CDR3 nucleotides read TGTGCCAGCAGTCCGGGAAGAAATGAAAAACTGTTTTTT.

The chain carries TRBV7-2 and TRBJ1-1; 11 bases fit TRBD1. This CDR3 has 16 amino acids. Germline CDR1 SGHTA, CDR2 FQGNSA. The trim removed 1 base at V and 6 bases at J, leaving 7 bases unmatched. The DNA of the CDR3 is TGTGCCAGCAGCTTAGGGACAGGGGGCGTCTTCGCTGAAGCTTTCTTT. Translated, it gives CASSLGTGGVFAEAFF.

J is TRBJ1-1 and V is TRBV7-9; tentative D call: TRBD1 (5 bases). Trimming stripped 6 bases from V and 1 base from J, with 15 bases between. Germline V gene sequence: CDR1 SEHNR, CDR2 FQNEAQ (reference sequence). The CDR3 covers 15 residues. This chain's CDR3 is CASRKQVLGNTEAFF. The CDR3 bases are TGTGCCAGCAGGAAACAGGTCTTGGGGAACACTGAAGCTTTCTTT.

The chain has TRBV24-1 and TRBJ2-5, with 8 bases lining up with TRBD1. CDR1 is KGHDR, CDR2 SFDVKD, per germline. CDR3 length: 14 amino acids. V dropped 4 bases and J dropped 4; count of bases not matched to a gene: 4. The CDR3 nucleotides read TGTGCCACCAGTGACCTCAGGGGGCCAGAGACCCAGTACTTC. This gives the protein CATSDLRGPETQYF.

This chain uses TRBV18 with TRBJ2-7, with 10 bases that match TRBD1. V trimming: 5 bases; J trimming: 5 bases; junction bases outside the gene matches: 18. The germline gives CDR1 KGHSH, CDR2 LQKENI. The CDR3 contains 18 residues. The CDR3 region has the DNA TGTGCCAGCTCATTTCCGGGACAGGGGTTTTCGGGAGTCCACGAGCAGTACTTC. Translated, it gives CASSFPGQGFSGVHEQYF.